Sequencing of this T cell receptor (beta chain) was carried out in a study of cytomegalovirus exposure and HLA in healthy donors. Points from the study as a whole: Based on reports, TCR beta sequences accurately predicted HLA-A and HLA-B alleles for most subjects. HLA allele associations emerged for about 16,000 TCR beta sequences in a later analysis, at 0.05 false discovery rate.

Trimming stripped 0 bases from V and 6 bases from J, with 13 bases between. The CDR3 length is 15 residues. CDR1 is SGHRS and CDR2 is YFSETQ in the germline V gene. Remarks on this clone: The antigen is undetermined.

PCR was performed using 60 Vbeta and 13 Jbeta primers. Clones were read by immunoSEQ multiplex PCR, and TCRdb kept only the in-frame ones, dropping some. Among around 200,000 clones listed, around 78% were seen once. The chain employs TRBV5-1 and TRBJ2-4, with a possible D match to TRBD2 (6 bases). Sequences were obtained from PBMCs. The sequence came from a man aged 30-40 years in good health and CMV-seronegative. The CDR3 here is CASSLEGTHRNIQYF. The CDR3 DNA reads TGCGCCAGCAGCTTGGAAGGGACTCATAGAAACATTCAGTACTTC.